One sample yielded the 21 T cell receptor beta chains listed below, sequenced in a study of response to subunit inactivated influenza vaccine. MiXCR was run by TCRdb on the RT-PCR reads, yielding one entry per CDR3 protein. The repertoire holds approximately 700,000 distinct CDR3 sequences, with around 13% as singletons. The sample consisted of PBMCs from blood, taken 14 days before vaccination. The receptors stem from a man aged 50 to 60 who received an inactivated influenza vaccine.

The chain recombines TRBV20-1 with TRBJ2-7; TRBD1 matches 9 bases. The germline CDR1 and CDR2 sequences are DFQATT and SNEGSKA (reference sequence). V shed 6 bases, J shed 3 bases, and the junction held 6 bases outside the gene matches. The CDR3 consists of 13 residues. Here the CDR3 reads CSAKTGGDYEQYF. In nucleotides, the CDR3 is TGCAGTGCCAAGACAGGGGGAGACTACGAGCAGTACTTC.

This clonotype was picked up many times. The chain carries TRBV20-1 and TRBJ1-2; no reliable D call. The germline V and J ends were trimmed by 3 bases and 11 bases, with 16 bases remaining between them. CDR3 length: 12 residues. Per the germline V gene, CDR1 is DFQATT and CDR2 is SNEGSKA (reference sequence). DNA for the CDR3: TGCAGTGCTAGGGGTCAAGCGGGGAAATACACCTTC. Its protein is CSARGQAGKYTF.

The chain is built from TRBV4-2 and TRBJ2-7; 7 bases are a match to TRBD1. This CDR3 contains 16 residues. CDR1 and CDR2 (germline): LGHNA, YNFKEQ. The junction had 7 bases not matched to a gene; V was cut back by 1 base and J by 1 base. CDR3: CASSQGGQQRSYEQYF. Here the CDR3 DNA reads TGTGCCAGCAGCCAAGGGGGACAGCAAAGGTCCTACGAGCAGTACTTC.

The CDR3 here is CSARSKREGPQVRLNEQFF. Here the CDR3 DNA reads TGCAGTGCTAGGAGTAAGCGGGAGGGCCCCCAGGTCCGTCTGAATGAGCAGTTCTTC. V and J are TRBV20-1 and TRBJ2-1; TRBD2 agrees at 10 bases. Per germline, CDR1 DFQATT and CDR2 SNEGSKA (reference sequence). The J segment lost 7 bases and the V segment lost 3 bases, leaving 21 bases of the junction unmatched. The CDR3 runs to 19 residues.

The V gene is TRBV7-3, the J gene TRBJ2-2, with TRBD2 matching 14 bases. V was clipped by 3 bases and J by 8 bases; unmatched bases: 5. The CDR3 extends over 16 amino acids. CDR1 and CDR2 (germline): SGHTA, FQGTGA. CDR3 in amino acids: CASSLTGTSGRGELFF. CDR3 DNA sequence: TGTGCCAGCAGCTTGACCGGGACTAGCGGGAGAGGGGAGCTGTTTTTT.

V and J are TRBV6-1 and TRBJ2-5, with D tentatively TRBD1 (6 bases). CDR1 MNHNS and CDR2 SASEGT come from the germline V gene. This CDR3 has 14 residues. V was clipped by 8 bases and J by 4 bases, with 17 bases between them. The CDR3: CASHVTGQGETQYF. The CDR3 nucleotides are TGTGCCAGCCACGTCACAGGGCAAGGAGAGACCCAGTACTTC.

This chain connects TRBV7-9 to TRBJ2-6; no definite D call. This CDR3 contains 16 residues. The V gene lost 0 bases and the J gene lost 0 bases, with 6 bases spanning the gap. CDR1 and CDR2 from the germline V gene are SEHNR and FQNEAQ (reference sequence). The CDR3 region is CASSLALASGANVLTF. The CDR3 nucleotides are TGTGCCAGCAGCTTAGCGCTGGCCTCTGGGGCCAACGTCCTGACTTTC.

The table lists this clonotype with many counts. This chain joins TRBV7-9 and TRBJ1-1; 9 bases map to TRBD1. Germline V gene lookup returns CDR1 SEHNR and CDR2 FQNEAQ (reference sequence). The CDR3 is 14 residues long. V was clipped by 5 bases and J by 3 bases; unmatched bases: 4. The CDR3 nucleotides are TGTGCCAGCAGCCTAGGACAGGGGTACACTGAAGCTTTCTTT. It yields the protein CASSLGQGYTEAFF.

This clonotype was found a few times. The rearrangement uses TRBV6-1 and TRBJ2-7, with a possible D match to TRBD1 (5 bases). CDR1 and CDR2 (germline): MNHNS, SASEGT. CDR3 length: 15 amino acids. Trimming took 1 base from V and 6 from J, leaving 16 bases between them. CDR3 amino acids: CASSEVIGAPLEQYF. The DNA of the CDR3 is TGTGCCAGCAGTGAAGTTATTGGGGCCCCCCTCGAGCAGTACTTC.

This chain's CDR3 is CASSKSGTGDEKLFF. CDR3 DNA: TGTGCCAGCAGCAAGTCCGGGACAGGGGATGAAAAACTGTTTTTT. V is TRBV7-6 and J is TRBJ1-4; TRBD1 matches at 10 bases. CDR3 size: 15 residues. V was clipped by 5 bases and J by 6 bases; unmatched bases: 6. The germline V gene has CDR1 SGHVS and CDR2 FNYEAQ.

J is TRBJ2-5 and V is TRBV20-1; TRBD2 matches at 11 bases. Germline CDR1 is DFQATT and CDR2 is SNEGSKA (reference sequence). After removal of 2 bases from V and 7 bases from J, the junction contained 3 bases not matched to a gene. The CDR3 is 13 residues long. The CDR3 here is CSARPLAGGTQYF. CDR3 in DNA: TGCAGTGCTAGACCCCTAGCGGGGGGGACCCAGTACTTC.

The chain links TRBV20-1 to TRBJ2-5, with D tentatively TRBD1 or TRBD2 (6 bases each). CDR1 and CDR2 from the germline V gene are DFQATT and SNEGSKA (reference sequence). Between the trimmed V and J ends, which lost 4 bases and 6 bases, there was a span of 18 bases. This CDR3 has 14 amino acids. CDR3 sequence (DNA): TGCAGTGCTACAGGACGAGGGGGGCCAAAGACCCAGTACTTC. This gives the protein CSATGRGGPKTQYF.

The chain combines TRBV20-1 with TRBJ2-7; 8 nucleotides match TRBD2. The CDR3 loop spans 15 amino acids. Germline V lookup: CDR1 DFQATT, CDR2 SNEGSKA (reference sequence). V was pared by 4 bases and J by 2 bases, with 10 bases of the junction left unmatched. CDR3 DNA sequence: TGCAGTGCTATCGGTCCCGGGACTAGTCCCTACGAGCAGTACTTC. Its protein product is CSAIGPGTSPYEQYF.

This clonotype has just a few counts. The chain carries TRBV5-5 and TRBJ2-5; D might be TRBD2 (5 bases). The CDR3 sequence is 13 residues long. V lost 3 bases to trimming and J lost 5 bases, with 11 bases between them. Per the germline V gene, CDR1 is SGHKS and CDR2 is YYEKEE (reference sequence). CDR3 protein: CASSSTSVETQYF. DNA of the CDR3: TGTGCCAGCAGCTCTACTAGTGTGGAGACCCAGTACTTC.

The chain joins TRBV30 to TRBJ2-1, with TRBD2 matching over 11 bases. The CDR3 totals 12 residues. V shed 5 bases and J 10 bases; nucleotides not matched to a gene: 4. Germline loops: CDR1 GTSNPN, CDR2 SVGIG (reference sequence). CDR3 protein: CAWVAGGQEQFF. The CDR3, as DNA: TGTGCCTGGGTAGCGGGGGGGCAAGAGCAGTTCTTC.

Regarding this clonotype: The conserved closing phenylalanine or tryptophan is absent in this CDR3, likely reflecting a read error. This chain uses TRBV7-3 with TRBJ2-7, with D perhaps matching TRBD1 (5 bases). With 1 base removed from V and 5 bases from J, the gap between germline ends came to 6 bases. CDR1 SGHTA and CDR2 FQGTGA come from the germline V gene. CDR3 length: 12 residues. This CDR3 reads CASSLRGNEQYL. The CDR3 nucleotides read TGTGCCAGCAGCTTAAGGGGCAACGAGCAGTACCTC.

In its sample, this clonotype was seen a few times. This chain joins TRBV7-9 and TRBJ2-7; 9 nucleotides align to TRBD1. The CDR3 length is 15 residues. Trimming removed 5 bases from V and 1 base from J; junction bases left unmatched: 6. CDR1 and CDR2 (germline): SEHNR, FQNEAQ (reference sequence). This CDR3 reads CASSRGTGSSYEQYF. CDR3 bases: TGTGCCAGCAGCCGCGGGACAGGGTCGTCCTACGAGCAGTACTTC.

The gene calls are TRBV4-3 and TRBJ1-2; D remains unclear. CDR1 LGHNA and CDR2 YSLEER come from the germline V gene. Trimming cost V 4 bases and J 4 bases, with 16 bases left between them. The CDR3 has 15 residues. CDR3 in DNA: TGCGCCAGCAGCCGTAGCATAAGCGCCGGCTATGGCTACACCTTC. Encoded protein: CASSRSISAGYGYTF.

This clonotype was picked up a small number of times. The CDR3 region is CSVEEIGAQYF. Here the CDR3 DNA reads TGCAGCGTTGAAGAAATCGGGGCGCAGTATTTT. The chain joins TRBV29-1 to TRBJ2-3, with a weak D call TRBD2 (5 bases). The germline V gene has CDR1 SQVTM and CDR2 ANQGSEA. V gave up 0 bases and J gave up 10 bases, with 8 bases separating them. The CDR3 has 11 residues.

This clonotype was counted a few times. The V gene is TRBV3-1, the J gene TRBJ1-5; D is possibly TRBD1 (5 bases). V lost 2 bases and J 1 base, leaving 6 bases between the germline ends. From germline, CDR1 is LGHDT and CDR2 YNNKEL (reference sequence). The CDR3 is 14 residues long. CDR3 sequence: CASSQRDSNQPQHF. CDR3 DNA sequence: TGTGCCAGCAGCCAAAGGGACAGCAATCAGCCCCAGCATTTT.

Only a few counts were recorded for this clonotype. V is TRBV6-2 or TRBV6-3 and J is TRBJ2-2, with TRBD1 as a possible D gene (5 bases). The CDR3 extends over 16 amino acids. V lost 8 bases to trimming and J lost 2 bases, with 18 bases between them. Looked up from germline, CDR1 is MNHEY and CDR2 is SVGEGT. CDR3 DNA sequence: TGTGCCAGCCGCTCTCATGGGCAGGGAAACACCGGGGAGCTGTTTTTT. It is translated as CASRSHGQGNTGELFF.